This record looks at one T cell receptor (beta chain) sequence and its context. Antigen specificity is unknown. This record belongs to a study of beta chain features in type 1 diabetes. Naive, central memory, regulatory and stem cell-like memory cells within the CD4+ compartment were sorted using CD45RO/CCR7/CD25/CD127/CD95/CD27. The isolated RNA, all of it, was reverse transcribed, so expressed TCRB transcripts were what got sequenced. The assay was immunoSEQ multiplex PCR, and TCRdb's table has in-frame clones only and misses some. The sample shows around 340,000 clones, roughly 8% of them seen only once. The CDR3 consists of 18 residues. Study results and caveats: Compared to healthy donors, patients appeared to have naive, central memory and Treg TCRB repertoires that were more alike.

This rearrangement joins TRBV21-1 to TRBJ1-5; the table's D call TRBD1 went unverified against the DNA. TRBV21-1 is an annotated pseudogene. The specimen was central memory CD4+ T cells from blood. The receptor's source is a woman under 30 in good health. Here the CDR3 reads CASTPAVLRGTGGQPQHF. The CDR3, as DNA: TGTGCCAGCACCCCTGCTGTCCTTAGGGGGACAGGGGGTCAGCCCCAGCATTTT.